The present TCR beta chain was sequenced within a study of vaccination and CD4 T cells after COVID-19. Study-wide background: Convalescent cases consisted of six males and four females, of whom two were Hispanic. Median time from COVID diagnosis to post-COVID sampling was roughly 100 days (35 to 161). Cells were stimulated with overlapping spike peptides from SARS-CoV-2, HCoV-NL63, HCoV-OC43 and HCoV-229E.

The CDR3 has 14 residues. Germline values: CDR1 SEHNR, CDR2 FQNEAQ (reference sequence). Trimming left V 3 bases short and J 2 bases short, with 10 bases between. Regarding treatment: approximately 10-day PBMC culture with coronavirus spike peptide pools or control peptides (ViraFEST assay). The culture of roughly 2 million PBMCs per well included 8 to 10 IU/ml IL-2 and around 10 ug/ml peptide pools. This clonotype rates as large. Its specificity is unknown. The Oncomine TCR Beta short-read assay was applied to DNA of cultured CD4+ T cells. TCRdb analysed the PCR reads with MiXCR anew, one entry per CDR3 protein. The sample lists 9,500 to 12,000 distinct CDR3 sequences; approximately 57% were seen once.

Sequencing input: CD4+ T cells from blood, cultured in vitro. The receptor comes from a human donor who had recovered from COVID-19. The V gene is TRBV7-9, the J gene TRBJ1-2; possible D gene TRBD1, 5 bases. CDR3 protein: CASSFGGTNYGYTF. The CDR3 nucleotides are TGTGCCAGCAGCTTTGGGGGGACCAACTATGGCTACACCTTC.